The sequence of this T cell receptor (beta chain) was determined in a study of OX40 agonist ivuxolimab in advanced cancers. About the full investigation: Ivuxolimab, which targeted the costimulatory receptor OX40 (CD134), was an agonistic, fully human IgG2 monoclonal antibody. Intravenous ivuxolimab was administered to patients every 2 weeks at six dose levels: 0.01, 0.1, 0.3, 1.5, 3 and 10 mg/kg. Among the 50 to 55 dose-escalation patients, some 20 had hepatocellular carcinoma, roughly 15 melanoma, 9 renal cell carcinoma and 9 head and neck cancer. In the dose-escalation cohort, 65% to 85% of patients were male, and the mean age was 60 years with a range of about 23 to 79. Prior anti-PD-1, anti-PD-L1 or anti-CTLA-4 therapy was permitted, and less than 45% of dose-escalation patients had received checkpoint inhibitors. Partial responses occurred in three dose-escalation patients: two with cutaneous melanoma and one with hepatocellular carcinoma. The purpose of peripheral TCRbeta sequencing was to test whether ivuxolimab changed TCR sequence diversity and led to clonal T-cell expansion. The paper reports the monotherapy dose-escalation portion (N ≈ 52 patients) of the phase I ivuxolimab trial. Findings and caveats that apply to the study as a whole: After ivuxolimab, CD8+ T cells had more expanded clones than CD4+ T cells on average. Antigen specificity was not determined for the clonally expanded peripheral T cells. Partial responders in the 0.1-3.0 mg/kg groups had among the lowest normalized peripheral clonal expansion, especially among CD8+ T cells. Low levels of normalized T-cell clonal expansion were also shown by some nonresponding patients. At doses of 0.1 to 3.0 mg/kg, clonal expansion of both CD4+ and CD8+ blood T cells was observed from baseline to week 6.

On this clone itself: Its antigen is not yet known. Base qualities are not recorded, but no much larger clone differs from it by a single base.

Patients with a history of autoimmune disease or receiving systemic immunosuppression were excluded from the trial. Peripheral blood for TCR sequencing was collected from all dose cohorts at baseline, on cycle 4 day 1, and on cycle 7 day 1. Samples came from an open-label, multicenter, first-in-human phase I dose-escalation trial of ivuxolimab. Adults with locally advanced or metastatic melanoma, renal cell, hepatocellular, or head and neck squamous cell carcinoma were enrolled in the trial. Before TCR sequencing, CD4+ and CD8+ T cells were separately sorted from peripheral blood. V sheds 4 bases and J sheds 5 bases, leaving 17 bases between their ends. The CDR3 numbers 15 residues from cysteine through phenylalanine. The sequence is cut down to CDR3 DNA, 45 bases in frame from base 1. CDR1 SGHAT and CDR2 FQNNGV are derived from the germline V gene. Genomic DNA was isolated from the sorted cells so that the TCRbeta CDR3 region could be sequenced. The immunoSEQ Assay was used for sequencing of TCRbeta CDR3 regions. Sourced from immuneACCESS, this table was stored by TCRdb with only in-frame sequences that have V and J called. A share of the clones is absent; for the studies checked, an unresolved V gene accounts for under half, and the remainder has no known explanation. The sample table holds roughly 29,000 clones, of which approximately 90% were seen once. About 8.4% of the sample is held by the ten biggest clonotypes.

Here the chain combines TRBV11-2 and TRBJ2-5, with the D assignment possibly TRBD1 or TRBD2, given 6 matching bases for each. The receptor was derived from an adult with an advanced solid tumor such as melanoma, head and neck, liver or kidney cancer. Sequencing used CD4+ or CD8+ T cells sorted from blood, obtained in a trial of the OX40 agonist ivuxolimab. The encoded CDR3 is CASSSGAVQRETQYF. Read as DNA, the sequence is TGTGCCAGCAGCTCGGGGGCGGTTCAACGTGAGACCCAGTACTTC.